This T cell receptor beta chain was sequenced for a study of Graves' ophthalmopathy and Graves' hyperthyroidism. Investigators amplified TCR beta CDR3 regions from RNA transcripts. First-round RT-PCR used HTBI primers; second-round multiplex PCR followed. From the multiplex PCR reads, TCRdb called clonotypes with MiXCR, one entry per CDR3 protein. This table has 400,000 or so distinct CDR3 sequences, 17% appearing once. Diagnosis used clinical symptoms, serum thyroxine, TRAb, thyroid ultrasound and orbital computed tomography. Germline V CDR1 and CDR2: SGHAT, FQNNGV. The CDR3 is 17 amino acids. Trimming removed 8 bases from V and 6 bases from J; junction bases left unmatched: 19. Comments on this clonotype: It may be a read error: a sequence one base away is much more abundant.

The sequence derives from an adult woman with stable Graves' hyperthyroidism. The rearrangement joins TRBV11-2 to TRBJ1-2, with 9 bases matching TRBD1. Sequenced input: peripheral blood. This chain's CDR3 is CASDLVGTGTSRHGYTF. CDR3 coding DNA: TGTGCCAGCGATTTAGTGGGGACAGGGACTTCCAGGCATGGCTACACCTTC.